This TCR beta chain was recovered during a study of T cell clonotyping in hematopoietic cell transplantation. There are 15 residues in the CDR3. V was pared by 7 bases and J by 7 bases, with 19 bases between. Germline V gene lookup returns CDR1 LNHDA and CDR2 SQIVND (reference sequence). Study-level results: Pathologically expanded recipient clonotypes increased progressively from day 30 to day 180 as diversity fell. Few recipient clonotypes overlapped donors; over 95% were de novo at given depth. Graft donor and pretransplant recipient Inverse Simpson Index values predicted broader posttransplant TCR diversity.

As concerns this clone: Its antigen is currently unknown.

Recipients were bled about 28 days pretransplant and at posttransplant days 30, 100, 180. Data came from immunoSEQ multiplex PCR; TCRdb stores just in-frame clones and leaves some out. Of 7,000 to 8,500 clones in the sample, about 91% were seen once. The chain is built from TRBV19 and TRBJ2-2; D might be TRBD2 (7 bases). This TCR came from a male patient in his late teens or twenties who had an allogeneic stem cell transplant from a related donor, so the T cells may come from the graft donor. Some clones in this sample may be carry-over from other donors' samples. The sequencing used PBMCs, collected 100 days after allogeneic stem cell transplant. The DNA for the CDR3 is TGTGCCAGTACCCTTAGAAGGGGGGGGTACGGGGAGCTGTTTTTT. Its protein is CASTLRRGGYGELFF.